Given below is one T cell receptor (beta chain) in context. Its target is not known. The data are from a study of PD-1 blockade in mismatch repair-deficient tumors. The table came from immunoSEQ multiplex PCR; TCRdb's copy has only in-frame clones and leaves some out. The table includes over 11,000 clones, 85% to 90% detected once. This CDR3 has 16 residues. Germline CDR1 and CDR2: SGHRS and YFSETQ. V lost 2 bases and J lost 6, with 19 bases in between. Documented time point: identical approximately ten-day culture without peptide (control). The clonotype comes from an adult with mismatch repair-deficient cancer. The V and J genes are TRBV5-1 and TRBJ2-3; either TRBD1 or TRBD2 may supply D (6 bases each). The material sequenced was cells cultured in vitro, taken from a patient treated with pembrolizumab. The CDR3 loop is CASSLRGGMEWDTQYF. The CDR3 nucleotides are TGCGCCAGCAGCTTAAGAGGGGGGATGGAATGGGATACGCAGTATTTT.